The following is a T cell receptor (beta chain) sequence with its context. Its antigen is still unknown. The entry originates in a study of shared clonotypes between healthy human individuals. Overall study context: The plates for each donor numbered three CD4 naive, three CD4 memory, two CD8 naive and one CD8 memory.

Produced via immunoSEQ multiplex PCR; TCRdb's table is partial and in-frame only. The table records hundreds of thousands of clones, roughly 73% of them present only once. Study-wide points: Donor scarcity curtailed the genetic and exposure-history diversity represented herein. Investigators collected only blood, and repertoires in tissues likely differ.

Germline V gene sequence: CDR1 LNHDA, CDR2 SQIVND (reference sequence). V was clipped by 1 base and J by 5 bases, with 7 bases between them. The CDR3 length is 13 residues. The rearrangement links TRBV19 to TRBJ2-3; D is possibly TRBD2 (5 bases). Sequenced sample: memory CD4+ T cells sorted from blood. This sample's subset: CD45RA-negative fraction. This sequence originates from a woman younger than 45 in good health. This CDR3 reads CASSIGGVDTQYF. DNA for the CDR3: TGTGCCAGTAGTATAGGGGGAGTAGATACGCAGTATTTT.